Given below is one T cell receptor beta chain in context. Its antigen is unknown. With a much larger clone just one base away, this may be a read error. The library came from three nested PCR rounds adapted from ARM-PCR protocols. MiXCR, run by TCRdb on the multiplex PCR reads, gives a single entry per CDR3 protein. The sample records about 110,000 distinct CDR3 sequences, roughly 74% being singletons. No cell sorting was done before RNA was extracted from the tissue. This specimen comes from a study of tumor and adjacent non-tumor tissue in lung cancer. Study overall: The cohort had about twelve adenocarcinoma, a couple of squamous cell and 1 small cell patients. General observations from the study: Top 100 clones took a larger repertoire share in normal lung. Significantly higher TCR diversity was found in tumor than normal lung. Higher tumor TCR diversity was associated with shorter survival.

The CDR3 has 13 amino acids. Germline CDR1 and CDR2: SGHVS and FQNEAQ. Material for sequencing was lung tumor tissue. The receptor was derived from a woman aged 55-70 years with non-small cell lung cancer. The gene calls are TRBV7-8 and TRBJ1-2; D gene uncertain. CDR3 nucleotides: TGTGCCAGCAGATTAGGCGGAGTCTATGGCTACACCTTC. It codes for CASRLGGVYGYTF.